These 20 T cell receptor beta chains were sequenced from one sample in a study of cytomegalovirus exposure and HLA in healthy donors. Only in-frame clones appear in the TCRdb table, and some are missing; sequencing was by immunoSEQ multiplex PCR. This sample carries 150,000 to 200,000 clones, roughly nine tenths of them seen once, and the ten largest clones take 4% to 5%. The sequencing input was PBMCs. These TCRs come from a man between 18 and 35 years old in good health and CMV-seropositive.

Here the CDR3 DNA reads TGTGCCAGCAGGGGGACAGGAACCATCAACGTCCTGACTTTC. Amino acid sequence: CASRGTGTINVLTF. The chain joins TRBV28 to TRBJ2-6; TRBD1 aligns across 8 bases. The germline V gene encodes CDR1 MDHEN and CDR2 SYDVKM. The junction had 7 bases not matched to a gene; V was cut back by 6 bases and J by 9 bases. The CDR3 has 14 amino acids.

The J gene is TRBJ2-7, the V gene TRBV19; 12 bases line up with TRBD2. V lost 5 bases and J lost 4; bases outside the gene matches: 6. The CDR3 length is 15 residues. CDR1 and CDR2 (germline): LNHDA, SQIVND (reference sequence). The DNA for the CDR3 is TGTGCCAGTAGTCGAGGACTAGCGGGGCTATACGAGCAGTACTTC. Translation: CASSRGLAGLYEQYF.

Only one count was recorded for this clone. CDR3 coding DNA: TGTGCCACCGGACTAGCGGCTACCTACGAGCAGTACTTC. Encoded protein: CATGLAATYEQYF. The chain combines TRBV7-9 with TRBJ2-7; 10 nucleotides align to TRBD2. CDR3 length: 13 residues. With 10 bases clipped from V and 2 bases from J, the junction kept 5 bases outside the gene matches. Germline V gives CDR1 SEHNR, CDR2 FQNEAQ (reference sequence).

This clone was detected once. The chain joins TRBV18 to TRBJ2-2; the D is unclear. The V gene's germline CDR1 is KGHSH and CDR2 LQKENI. Trimming removed 2 bases at V and 8 bases at J, with 6 bases between. The CDR3 spans 12 residues. CDR3 bases: TGTGCCAGCTCACCAGCGGTAGGGGAGCTGTTTTTT. Protein: CASSPAVGELFF.

This clone was detected only once. The gene calls are TRBV2 and TRBJ2-3; 9 bases fit TRBD2. Germline values: CDR1 SNHLY, CDR2 FYNNEI. The CDR3 is 14 residues long. The V gene end was trimmed by 3 bases and the J gene end by 6 bases; junction bases not matched to a gene: 4. This CDR3 reads CASSEAGGPDTQYF. The CDR3 DNA follows: TGTGCCAGCAGTGAGGCGGGAGGGCCCGATACGCAGTATTTT.

Only one count was recorded for this clone. V usage is TRBV28 and J usage is TRBJ2-1; D not resolved. The CDR3 has 16 residues. The ends were cut back, 3 bases at V and 0 bases at J, with 12 bases in the middle. CDR1 and CDR2 (germline): MDHEN, SYDVKM. CDR3 amino acids: CASSFLLVGSYNEQFF. In DNA, the CDR3 is TGTGCCAGCAGTTTCCTCCTAGTTGGCTCCTACAATGAGCAGTTCTTC.

J is TRBJ2-4 and V is TRBV28; 13 bases map to TRBD2. V was clipped by 5 bases and J by 6 bases; unmatched bases: 7. CDR1 is MDHEN and CDR2 is SYDVKM in the germline V gene. The CDR3 spans 16 residues. The CDR3 sequence is CASSPGLAGVVNIQYF. The DNA of the CDR3 is TGTGCCAGCAGTCCAGGACTAGCGGGAGTTGTAAACATTCAGTACTTC.

In its sample, this clone was seen once. The rearrangement uses TRBV14 and TRBJ1-2; D remains ambiguous. Germline CDR1 reads SGHDN; CDR2 reads FVKESK. Deletions cut 3 bases from V and 2 bases from J, with 4 bases between. The CDR3 runs to 12 residues. The CDR3 nucleotides read TGTGCCAGCAGCCATATAAACTATGGCTACACCTTC. This translates into CASSHINYGYTF.

This clone has a single count. The J gene is TRBJ1-1, the V gene TRBV27, with 8 nucleotides matching TRBD1. This CDR3 is built from 14 residues. Losses at the gene ends were 4 bases for V and 3 bases for J; bases not matched to a gene: 4. Per germline, CDR1 MNHEY and CDR2 SMNVEV (reference sequence). CDR3 sequence: CASSSSTGDTEAFF. In nucleotides, the CDR3 is TGTGCCAGCAGTTCCTCGACAGGGGACACTGAAGCTTTCTTT.

This chain joins TRBV6-1 and TRBJ1-5; D uncertain. The CDR3 totals 13 residues. The germline V gene encodes CDR1 MNHNS and CDR2 SASEGT. V was shortened by 5 bases and J by 8 bases, with 13 bases between the two germline ends. CDR3 bases: TGTGCCAGCAGTCCTTTCAAGTCGGAGCCCCAGCATTTT. This sequence encodes CASSPFKSEPQHF.

The chain recombines TRBV7-9 with TRBJ2-5, with 13 bases fitting TRBD2. V trimming: 5 bases; J trimming: 5 bases; junction bases outside the gene matches: 5. CDR3 length: 15 residues. Germline CDR1 and CDR2: SEHNR and FQNEAQ (reference sequence). The CDR3 coding sequence is TGTGCCAGCAGCCGCGTGACTAGCGGGGGGGAGACCCAGTACTTC. It is translated as CASSRVTSGGETQYF.

This clone was counted only a few times. This rearrangement joins TRBV7-8 to TRBJ2-3, with 7 bases identical to TRBD2. In germline, CDR1 is SGHVS, CDR2 FQNEAQ. The V and J ends lost 2 bases and 2 bases, in that order; junction bases with no gene match: 7. This CDR3 comprises 16 residues. CDR3 sequence: CASSLWASGATDTQYF. CDR3 bases: TGTGCCAGCAGCTTATGGGCTAGCGGAGCCACAGATACGCAGTATTTT. The full variable domain, in which reference TRBV7-8 and TRBJ2-3 provide the parts outside the CDR3, is GAGVSQSPRYKVAKRGQDVALRCDPISGHVSLFWYQQALGQGPEFLTYFQNEAQLDKSGLPSDRFFAERPEGSVSTLKIQRTQQEDSAVYLCASSLWASGATDTQYFGPGTRLTVL.

The rearrangement uses TRBV18 and TRBJ2-1; a weak D match, TRBD2 (6 bases). The CDR3 loop spans 17 amino acids. The V end was cut by 1 base, the J end by 0 bases, with 13 bases between. Germline V gives CDR1 KGHSH, CDR2 LQKENI. This chain's CDR3 is CASSPQLAESSYNEQFF. The CDR3, as DNA: TGTGCCAGCTCACCACAATTAGCGGAGAGCTCCTACAATGAGCAGTTCTTC.

The chain carries TRBV28 and TRBJ2-3; 10 nucleotides line up with TRBD2. The length of the CDR3 is 19 residues. The germline gives CDR1 MDHEN, CDR2 SYDVKM. J gave up 5 bases and V 3 bases, and 17 bases lay outside the gene matches. The CDR3 is CASSFEELAGYGQGDTQYF. The CDR3 coding sequence is TGTGCCAGCAGTTTTGAGGAACTAGCGGGATATGGACAGGGAGATACGCAGTATTTT.

This clone was detected once. The chain carries TRBV10-3 and TRBJ2-7, with 9 bases aligning to TRBD1. This CDR3 is 14 amino acids long. Looked up from germline, CDR1 is ENHRY and CDR2 is SYGVKD. Trimming cost V 4 bases and J 5 bases; bases outside gene matches: 6. The CDR3: CAISGGQGPNEQYF. In DNA, the CDR3 is TGTGCCATCAGTGGGGGACAGGGACCCAACGAGCAGTACTTC.

The chain is built from TRBV25-1 and TRBJ2-1; 7 positions agree with TRBD2. Unmatched junction bases numbered 13, after V lost 3 bases and J lost 5 bases. The CDR3 covers 17 residues. From germline, CDR1 is MGHDK and CDR2 SYGVNS. This CDR3 reads CASSDYTSGIMDNEQFF. The CDR3 bases are TGTGCCAGCAGTGACTACACCAGCGGGATAATGGACAATGAGCAGTTCTTC.

This clone came up once. The genes are TRBV27 and TRBJ2-1; perhaps TRBD2 as D (5 bases). Trimming removed 8 bases at V and 0 bases at J, with 17 bases between. Germline CDR1 is MNHEY and CDR2 is SMNVEV (reference sequence). The CDR3 extends over 16 amino acids. This CDR3 reads CASSPSGLASYNEQFF. The DNA of the CDR3 is TGTGCCAGCTCCCCAAGCGGTTTGGCCTCCTACAATGAGCAGTTCTTC.

The rearrangement links TRBV28 to TRBJ2-7; possibly TRBD2 for D (5 bases). In germline, CDR1 is MDHEN, CDR2 SYDVKM. The CDR3 is 14 amino acids. Between the trimmed V and J ends, which lost 6 bases and 2 bases, there was a span of 14 bases. CDR3 protein: CASSGIRSPYEQYF. CDR3 nucleotide sequence: TGTGCCAGCAGCGGGATAAGGTCACCCTACGAGCAGTACTTC.

The rearrangement joins TRBV7-9 to TRBJ2-7, with TRBD2 matching over 7 bases. The CDR3 is 15 amino acids. J lost 2 bases, V lost 4 bases, and 8 bases had no gene match. Germline CDR1 and CDR2: SEHNR and FQNEAQ (reference sequence). CDR3 coding DNA: TGTGCCAGCAGCTCTTTAGCGGGTTCTACCTACGAGCAGTACTTC. It encodes CASSSLAGSTYEQYF.

This clone was seen only once. CDR3 amino acids: CASSSQLAGGPPNTGELFF. Written as DNA, the CDR3 is TGTGCCAGCAGCTCCCAACTAGCGGGAGGACCTCCGAACACCGGGGAGCTGTTTTTT. The V call is TRBV7-3, the J call TRBJ2-2; 12 bases are shared with TRBD2. Unmatched junction bases numbered 9, after V lost 4 bases and J lost 0 bases. Looked up from germline, CDR1 is SGHTA and CDR2 is FQGTGA. CDR3 length: 19 residues.